Only a few counts were recorded for the clone carrying this T cell receptor (beta chain). Its specificity is not known. The data belong to a study of identical twins. Study observations and caveats: Beta out-of-frame sequences displayed a weaker excess of sharing between twins.

Each CDR3 protein gets one entry after TCRdb re-called the 5' RACE reads with MiXCR. The sample records some 1,700,000 distinct CDR3 sequences, under 35% being singletons. Germline values: CDR1 SNHLY, CDR2 FYNNEI. V shed 7 bases and J 5 bases; nucleotides not matched to a gene: 2. The CDR3 is made up of 14 amino acids. Healthy Caucasians supplied all donations. The J gene is TRBJ2-1, the V gene TRBV2; 13 nucleotides align to TRBD2. The specimen sequenced was cord blood. This sequence originates from a newborn girl in good health. The CDR3: CASKGLAGNNEQFF. As DNA, the CDR3 is TGTGCCAGCAAGGGACTAGCGGGAAACAATGAGCAGTTCTTC.